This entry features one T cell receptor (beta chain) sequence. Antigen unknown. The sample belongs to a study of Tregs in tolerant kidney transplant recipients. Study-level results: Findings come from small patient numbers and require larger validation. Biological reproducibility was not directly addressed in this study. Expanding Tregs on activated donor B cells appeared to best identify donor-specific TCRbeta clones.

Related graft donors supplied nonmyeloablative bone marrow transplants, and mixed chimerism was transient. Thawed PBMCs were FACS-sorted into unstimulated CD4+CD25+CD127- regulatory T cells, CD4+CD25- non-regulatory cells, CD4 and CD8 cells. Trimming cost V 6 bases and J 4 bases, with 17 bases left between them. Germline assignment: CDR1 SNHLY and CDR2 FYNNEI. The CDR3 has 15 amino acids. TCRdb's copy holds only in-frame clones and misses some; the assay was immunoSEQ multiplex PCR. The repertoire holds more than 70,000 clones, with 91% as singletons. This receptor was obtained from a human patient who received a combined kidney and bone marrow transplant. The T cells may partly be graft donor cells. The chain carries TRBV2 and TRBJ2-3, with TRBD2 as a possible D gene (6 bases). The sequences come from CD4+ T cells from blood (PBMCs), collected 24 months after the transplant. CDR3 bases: TGTGCCAGCAGGCCGGGACTCCCCCGGCCAGATACGCAGTATTTT. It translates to CASRPGLPRPDTQYF. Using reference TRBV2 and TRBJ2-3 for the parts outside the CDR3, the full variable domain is EPEVTQTPSHQVTQMGQEVILRCVPISNHLYFYWYRQILGQKVEFLVSFYNNEISEKSEIFDDQFSVERPDGSNFTLKIRSTKLEDSAMYFCASRPGLPRPDTQYFGPGTRLTVL.